The 32 T cell receptor beta chains in this list originate from one sample, sequenced in a study of OX40 agonist ivuxolimab in advanced cancers. The data were produced by immunoSEQ multiplex PCR, yet TCRdb's version contains in-frame clones alone and is incomplete. The repertoire includes tens of thousands of clones, less than 95% of them detected once, and about 13% sits in the top ten. Specimen: CD4+ or CD8+ T cells sorted from blood, collected in a trial of the OX40 agonist ivuxolimab. Receptors originate from an adult with an advanced solid tumor such as melanoma, head and neck, liver or kidney cancer.

This chain links TRBV6-5 with TRBJ2-5, with 10 bases fitting TRBD1. The CDR3 contains 15 residues. The J segment lost 5 bases and the V segment lost 11 bases, leaving 14 bases of the junction unmatched. Looked up from germline, CDR1 is MNHEY and CDR2 is SVGAGI. CDR3 sequence: CAGAVSGQGMETQYF. The CDR3 bases are TGTGCCGGTGCGGTGTCGGGACAGGGGATGGAGACCCAGTACTTC.

The chain is built from TRBV25-1 and TRBJ2-2, with unresolved D. Germline V gene sequence: CDR1 MGHDK, CDR2 SYGVNS. This CDR3 has 14 amino acids. V was clipped by 3 bases and J by 1 base, with 6 bases between them. The CDR3 DNA is TGTGCCAGCAGTGATTGGGAGAACACCGGGGAGCTGTTTTTT. As protein: CASSDWENTGELFF.

J is TRBJ2-1 and V is TRBV6-4, with 7 bases that match TRBD1. V was pared by 3 bases and J by 0 bases, with 2 bases of the junction left unmatched. The CDR3 is 15 amino acids. Germline CDR1 MRHNA, CDR2 SNTAGT. The CDR3 DNA sequence: TGTGCCAGCAGTGAGGACAGGAGCTCCTACAATGAGCAGTTCTTC. Translated, it gives CASSEDRSSYNEQFF.

The genes are TRBV27 and TRBJ2-5; tentatively, D is TRBD2 (6 bases). The CDR3 is made up of 15 amino acids. The V and J ends lost 6 bases and 2 bases respectively, with 16 bases between them. Looked up from germline, CDR1 is MNHEY and CDR2 is SMNVEV (reference sequence). The CDR3 DNA sequence: TGTGCCAGCAGACCTCAGACGGGGGATCAAGAGACCCAGTACTTC. It yields the protein CASRPQTGDQETQYF.

The chain links TRBV6-5 to TRBJ2-2; D perhaps matches TRBD1 (6 bases). This CDR3 comprises 15 residues. Germline V CDR1 and CDR2: MNHEY, SVGAGI. The V end was cut by 2 bases, the J end by 3 bases, with 10 bases between. The CDR3 DNA sequence: TGTGCCAGCAGTTACGGCGCAGGGGACACCGGGGAGCTGTTTTTT. Translated, it gives CASSYGAGDTGELFF.

J is TRBJ2-6 and V is TRBV11-2; TRBD1 aligns across 10 bases. The CDR3 extends over 19 amino acids. J was trimmed by 6 bases and V by 0 bases; bases with no gene match: 11. CDR1 and CDR2 from the germline V gene are SGHAT and FQNNGV. The CDR3 protein is CASSLDLRDRGFAANVLTF. The DNA for the CDR3 is TGTGCCAGCAGCTTAGATCTCCGGGACAGGGGTTTCGCGGCCAACGTCCTGACTTTC.

This clone has a single count. This chain links TRBV21-1 with TRBJ2-1; the D call in the table, TRBD2, was not verified against the DNA. TRBV21-1 is an annotated pseudogene. The CDR3 runs to 15 residues. The CDR3 DNA reads TGTGCCAGCAGCGGGACTAGCGACCTCCACAATGAGCAGTTCTTC. Residues: CASSGTSDLHNEQFF.

As DNA, the CDR3 is TGTGCCACCAGCGACTCGCCGGGACAGGGCGTCGAGCAGTACTTC. This codes for CATSDSPGQGVEQYF. The chain employs TRBV15 and TRBJ2-7; 9 positions match TRBD1. Germline values: CDR1 LNHNV, CDR2 YYDKDF (reference sequence). The CDR3 runs to 15 residues. V lost 5 bases, J lost 6 bases, and 11 bases stayed unmatched.

This chain joins TRBV19 and TRBJ2-3, with 8 bases identical to TRBD2. The CDR3 has 15 residues. After removal of 3 bases from V and 3 bases from J, the junction contained 5 bases not matched to a gene. CDR1 and CDR2 from the germline V gene are LNHDA and SQIVND (reference sequence). CDR3 nucleotide sequence: TGTGCCAGTAGTATCTATTCGGGGGGGACAGATACGCAGTATTTT. Amino acids: CASSIYSGGTDTQYF.

The chain uses TRBV4-1 and TRBJ2-3, with D perhaps TRBD2 (6 bases). Germline CDR1 is MGHRA and CDR2 is YSYEKL. The CDR3 has 15 residues. Trimming shortened V by 4 bases and J by 3 bases, and 14 bases separated the two germline ends. CDR3 protein: CASSLPGEGTDTQYF. The DNA of the CDR3 is TGCGCCAGCAGCCTCCCGGGAGAGGGGACAGATACGCAGTATTTT.

The chain is built from TRBV29-1 and TRBJ2-1; TRBD2 agrees at 13 bases. From germline, CDR1 is SQVTM and CDR2 ANQGSEA. This CDR3 has 15 residues. V lost 0 bases to trimming and J lost 9 bases; unmatched junction nucleotides: 5. CDR3 region: CSVEDRLAGGVEQFF. CDR3 bases: TGCAGCGTTGAAGATCGACTAGCGGGGGGTGTTGAGCAGTTCTTC.

This clone was counted a single time. The chain has TRBV10-3 and TRBJ2-1, with TRBD2 matching 7 bases. This CDR3 contains 14 residues. The V gene's germline CDR1 is ENHRY and CDR2 SYGVKD. The V gene end was trimmed by 6 bases and the J gene end by 9 bases; junction bases not matched to a gene: 11. Here the CDR3 reads CAIRGTNTEREQFF. The CDR3 DNA is TGTGCCATCAGGGGGACTAATACTGAACGTGAGCAGTTCTTC.

This chain links TRBV7-9 with TRBJ2-5; D may be TRBD1 (6 bases). V was shortened by 4 bases and J by 5 bases, with 20 bases between the two germline ends. Germline V gives CDR1 SEHNR, CDR2 FQNEAQ (reference sequence). The CDR3 runs 16 residues. The DNA for the CDR3 is TGTGCCAGCAGCTCCGTGCGCAGGGGCTGGGTGGAGACCCAGTACTTC. The encoded protein is CASSSVRRGWVETQYF.

The chain employs TRBV28 and TRBJ2-7; D is ambiguous. This CDR3 comprises 15 residues. The V gene lost 9 bases and the J gene lost 0 bases, with 18 bases spanning the gap. In germline, CDR1 is MDHEN, CDR2 SYDVKM. The CDR3 loop is CARPFRTVSSYEQYF. CDR3 sequence (DNA): TGTGCCAGGCCTTTTCGGACCGTGAGCTCCTACGAGCAGTACTTC.

This chain links TRBV15 with TRBJ2-3; D uncertain. Germline lookup yields CDR1 LNHNV and CDR2 YYDKDF (reference sequence). Trimming took 7 bases from V and 0 from J, leaving 8 bases between them. The CDR3 is 13 amino acids. CDR3 bases: TGTGCCACCACGGCGGAGAGCACAGATACGCAGTATTTT. It is translated as CATTAESTDTQYF. Full variable domain (rest looked up from reference TRBV15 and TRBJ2-3): DAMVIQNPRYQVTQFGKPVTLSCSQTLNHNVMYWYQQKSSQAPKLLFHYYDKDFNNEADTPDNFQSRRPNTSFCFLDIRSPGLGDTAMYLCATTAESTDTQYFGPGTRLTVL.

This chain connects TRBV14 to TRBJ2-2; maybe TRBD2 (5 bases). The V end was cut by 1 base, the J end by 5 bases, with 5 bases between. CDR3 length: 13 residues. CDR1 SGHDN and CDR2 FVKESK come from the germline V gene. CDR3 residues: CASSQVATGELFF. DNA of the CDR3: TGTGCCAGCAGCCAAGTAGCGACCGGGGAGCTGTTTTTT.

J is TRBJ2-6 and V is TRBV7-6; tentatively, D is TRBD1 (5 bases). The germline V and J ends were trimmed by 2 bases and 1 base, with 18 bases remaining between them. The germline V gene encodes CDR1 SGHVS and CDR2 FNYEAQ. The CDR3 sequence is 19 residues long. The CDR3 region is CASSLNFLIPGSGANVLTF. The CDR3 nucleotides read TGTGCCAGCAGCTTAAATTTTCTTATACCAGGGTCTGGGGCCAACGTCCTGACTTTC.

The rearrangement joins TRBV27 to TRBJ2-3; TRBD2 agrees at 7 bases. Germline V CDR1 and CDR2: MNHEY, SMNVEV (reference sequence). With 4 bases clipped from V and 2 bases from J, the junction kept 15 bases outside the gene matches. The CDR3 length is 18 residues. As DNA, the CDR3 is TGTGCCAGCAGTTCAAGTACCCTAGCGGCGTTTTCCACAGATACGCAGTATTTT. Its translation: CASSSSTLAAFSTDTQYF.

The gene calls are TRBV6-4 and TRBJ2-2; tentatively, D is TRBD2 (6 bases). Trimming shortened V by 5 bases and J by 4 bases, and 8 bases separated the two germline ends. CDR1 and CDR2 (germline): MRHNA, SNTAGT. This CDR3 has 13 residues. The CDR3 here is CASSQEGTGELFF. The DNA for the CDR3 is TGTGCCAGCAGTCAGGAGGGCACCGGGGAGCTGTTTTTT.

The gene calls are TRBV19 and TRBJ2-7; 7 nucleotides align to TRBD1. This CDR3 region has 15 residues. V shed 5 bases, J shed 3 bases, and the junction held 10 bases outside the gene matches. Germline V gene data show CDR1 as LNHDA and CDR2 as SQIVND (reference sequence). The CDR3 DNA reads as TGTGCCAGTAGTCTCCGCTCGACAGGGTTCTACGAGCAGTACTTC. Its translation: CASSLRSTGFYEQYF. The entire variable domain, with the rest obtained from reference TRBV19 and TRBJ2-7, is as follows: DGGITQSPKYLFRKEGQNVTLSCEQNLNHDAMYWYRQDPGQGLRLIYYSQIVNDFQKGDIAEGYSVSREKKESFPLTVTSAQKNPTAFYLCASSLRSTGFYEQYFGPGTRLTVT.

CDR3 coding DNA: TGTGCCAGCGGTGGGCAGGAAACTAACTATGGCTACACCTTC. This sequence encodes CASGGQETNYGYTF. The rearrangement uses TRBV7-2 and TRBJ1-2, with D unresolved. Germline CDR1 reads SGHTA; CDR2 reads FQGNSA. V dropped 8 bases and J dropped 0 bases, with 13 bases sitting between them. The CDR3 is 14 residues long. The full variable domain, completed using reference TRBV7-2 and TRBJ1-2, is GAGVSQSPSNKVTEKGKDVELRCDPISGHTALYWYRQSLGQGLEFLIYFQGNSAPDKSGLPSDRFSAERTGGSVSTLTIQRTQQEDSAVYLCASGGQETNYGYTFGSGTRLTVV.

The CDR3 loop reads CSAGTGHYEQYF. The CDR3 DNA sequence: TGCAGCGCCGGGACAGGGCATTACGAGCAGTACTTC. The genes are TRBV29-1 and TRBJ2-7, with TRBD1 matching 9 bases. The CDR3 is 12 residues long. In germline, CDR1 is SQVTM, CDR2 ANQGSEA. J gave up 4 bases and V 7 bases, and 5 bases lay outside the gene matches.

This clone was recorded a few times. CDR3 amino acids: CASSLWTSGNQETQYF. The CDR3 DNA follows: TGTGCCAGCAGCCTATGGACTAGCGGCAACCAAGAGACCCAGTACTTC. This chain connects TRBV7-6 to TRBJ2-5; 10 bases agree with TRBD2. Germline lookup yields CDR1 SGHVS and CDR2 FNYEAQ. After removal of 5 bases from V and 0 bases from J, the junction contained 6 bases not matched to a gene. This CDR3 region has 16 residues.

The chain links TRBV7-2 to TRBJ2-2; possible D gene TRBD1, 6 bases. The V and J ends lost 3 bases and 6 bases respectively, with 14 bases between them. CDR3 length: 15 amino acids. Germline V gives CDR1 SGHTA, CDR2 FQGNSA. CDR3 residues: CASSFAGAWAGELFF. CDR3 sequence (DNA): TGTGCCAGCAGCTTTGCAGGGGCGTGGGCCGGGGAGCTGTTTTTT.

The V gene is TRBV10-1, the J gene TRBJ2-7, with no clear D. CDR3 length: 11 residues. Trimming shortened V by 2 bases and J by 4 bases, and 3 bases separated the two germline ends. Germline assignment: CDR1 WNHNN and CDR2 SYGVQD (reference sequence). As DNA, the CDR3 is TGCGCCAGCAGTGAGGGATACGAGCAGTACTTC. It specifies CASSEGYEQYF.

This clone occurred a few times. This chain links TRBV11-2 with TRBJ1-2; tentatively, D is TRBD1 (6 bases). V gave up 4 bases and J gave up 5 bases, with 14 bases separating them. The germline V gene encodes CDR1 SGHAT and CDR2 FQNNGV. This CDR3 comprises 14 residues. CDR3 region: CASSSPGHVYGYTF. The CDR3 DNA reads as TGTGCCAGCAGCTCGCCGGGACATGTATATGGCTACACCTTC.

The chain has TRBV5-1 and TRBJ2-1, with 7 bases aligning to TRBD2. The CDR3 has 17 residues. Germline CDR1 SGHRS, CDR2 YFSETQ. Unmatched junction bases numbered 8, after V lost 0 bases and J lost 2 bases. CDR3 residues: CASSLGRRESPYNEQFF. Written as DNA, the CDR3 is TGCGCCAGCAGCTTGGGTCGGCGGGAGTCGCCCTACAATGAGCAGTTCTTC.

This rearrangement joins TRBV19 to TRBJ2-5, with D possibly TRBD2 on 5 matching bases. The J call may be in error: the DNA end matches TRBJ2-7 better. The CDR3 extends over 15 amino acids. Germline loops: CDR1 LNHDA, CDR2 SQIVND (reference sequence). CDR3 loop: CASSINRETAYEQYF. CDR3 sequence (DNA): TGTGCCAGTAGTATTAATCGGGAAACAGCCTACGAGCAGTACTTC.

The chain has TRBV7-7 and TRBJ2-3, with D possibly matching TRBD2 (5 bases). The CDR3 loop spans 12 amino acids. Per the germline V gene, CDR1 is SSHAT and CDR2 is FNYEAQ (reference sequence). V lost 3 bases and J lost 6, with 7 bases in between. The CDR3 DNA reads TGTGCCAGCAGCTTCCCGGGGGATACGCAGTATTTT. Its translation is CASSFPGDTQYF.

The V call is TRBV27, the J call TRBJ2-7; perhaps TRBD1 as D (5 bases). This CDR3 is built from 17 residues. The germline CDR1 and CDR2 sequences are MNHEY and SMNVEV (reference sequence). The V gene lost 0 bases and the J gene lost 5 bases, with 20 bases spanning the gap. The CDR3 DNA reads as TGTGCCAGCAGTTTATCACCACGGCGCCAGGGTATACACGAGCAGTACTTC. It yields the protein CASSLSPRRQGIHEQYF.

The J gene is TRBJ2-2, the V gene TRBV4-3; 9 bases agree with TRBD1. The CDR3 has 18 amino acids. Trimming took 1 base from V and 10 from J; bases not matched to a gene: 16. Germline V CDR1 and CDR2: LGHNA, YSLEER. The CDR3 region has the DNA TGCGCCAGCAGCCAAGGTGGCGTTACAGGGGGCGTTCGTTCGGAGCTGTTTTTT. Its translation is CASSQGGVTGGVRSELFF.

This sequence joins TRBV7-6 and TRBJ2-3; D not resolved. The germline V gene encodes CDR1 SGHVS and CDR2 FNYEAQ. The CDR3 consists of 16 residues. The ends were cut back, 1 base at V and 2 bases at J, with 13 bases in the middle. CDR3 loop: CASSLGPERPTDTQYF. For the CDR3, the DNA is TGTGCCAGCAGCTTAGGTCCAGAACGGCCCACAGATACGCAGTATTTT.